The entry below describes one T cell receptor (beta chain). Its specificity is unknown. The data stem from a study of T cell responses to AZD1222 COVID-19 vaccine. Turning to the study itself: Pooling covered second doses at about 4 or about 12 weeks.

Findings of the study overall: A mostly white British donor set with more females was recruited, and clonal diversity was possibly underestimated. Nearly half of spike-specific TCRs reportedly target variant regions that are unmutated in the B.1.351 and B.1.1.7 variants.

Sequencing used immunoSEQ multiplex PCR; TCRdb keeps in-frame clones, though not all of them. The table shows around 260,000 clones, with 90% to 95% occurring only once. Germline assignment: CDR1 SGHKS and CDR2 YYEKEE (reference sequence). The CDR3 length is 14 residues. V was shortened by 4 bases and J by 8 bases, with 15 bases between the two germline ends. The rearrangement joins TRBV5-5 to TRBJ1-4; D possibly corresponds to TRBD1 (5 bases). This specimen consisted of peripheral blood, obtained on day 0 of AZD1222 vaccination. The TCR comes from an adult in good health. The CDR3 sequence: CASSRDQVGEKLFF. The CDR3 nucleotides are TGTGCCAGCAGCCGGGACCAGGTGGGGGAAAAACTGTTTTTT.